This T cell receptor (beta chain) was recovered during a study of blood T cell repertoires in COVID-19. For the study at large: The study drew acute and convalescent COVID-19 samples from the United States, Italy and Spain. PBMCs, B-cell-depleted T cells, or T cells were the source of the cDNA or gDNA that made up the material.

Measured with immunoSEQ multiplex PCR; TCRdb has only the in-frame clones, and not every one. The sample lists hundreds of thousands of clones; 80% to 90% were seen once. The CDR3 is 14 residues long. The V gene's germline CDR1 is MGHRA and CDR2 YSYEKL. The trim removed 4 bases at V and 3 bases at J, leaving 3 bases unmatched. This rearrangement joins TRBV4-1 to TRBJ1-2, with 9 bases matching TRBD1. What was sequenced was peripheral blood. This sequence was found in a woman in her twenties or thirties with active or convalescent COVID-19. CDR3: CASSRGQGDYGYTF. The CDR3 bases are TGCGCCAGCAGCCGGGGACAGGGAGACTATGGCTACACCTTC.